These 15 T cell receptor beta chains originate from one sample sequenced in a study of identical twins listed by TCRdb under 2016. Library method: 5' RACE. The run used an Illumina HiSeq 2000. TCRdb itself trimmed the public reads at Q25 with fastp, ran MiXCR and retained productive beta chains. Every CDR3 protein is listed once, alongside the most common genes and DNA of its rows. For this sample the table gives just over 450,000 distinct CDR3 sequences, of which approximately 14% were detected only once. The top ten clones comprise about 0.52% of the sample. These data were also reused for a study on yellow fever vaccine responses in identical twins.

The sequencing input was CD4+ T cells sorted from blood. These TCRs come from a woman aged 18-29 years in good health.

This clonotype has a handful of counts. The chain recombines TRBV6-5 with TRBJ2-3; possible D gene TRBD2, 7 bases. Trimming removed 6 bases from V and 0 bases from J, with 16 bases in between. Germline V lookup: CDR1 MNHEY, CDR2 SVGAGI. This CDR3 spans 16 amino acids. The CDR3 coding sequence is TGTGCCAGCAGCCCTCTGGGGGGGCCTAGCACAGATACGCAGTATTTT. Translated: CASSPLGGPSTDTQYF.

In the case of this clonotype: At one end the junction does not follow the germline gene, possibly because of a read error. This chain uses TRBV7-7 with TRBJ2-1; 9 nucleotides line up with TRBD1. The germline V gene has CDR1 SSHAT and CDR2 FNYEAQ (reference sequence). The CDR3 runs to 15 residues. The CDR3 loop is CASSLGTGPHNEQFF. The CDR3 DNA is TGTGCTAGCAGCTTGGGGACAGGGCCCCACAATGAGCAGTTCTTC.

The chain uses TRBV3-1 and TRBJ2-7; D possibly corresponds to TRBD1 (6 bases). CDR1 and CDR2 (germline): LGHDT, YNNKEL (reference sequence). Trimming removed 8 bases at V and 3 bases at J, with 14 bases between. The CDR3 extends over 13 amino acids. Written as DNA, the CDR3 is TGTGCCAGCGCCAAACAGGGCGGCTACGAGCAGTACTTC. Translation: CASAKQGGYEQYF.

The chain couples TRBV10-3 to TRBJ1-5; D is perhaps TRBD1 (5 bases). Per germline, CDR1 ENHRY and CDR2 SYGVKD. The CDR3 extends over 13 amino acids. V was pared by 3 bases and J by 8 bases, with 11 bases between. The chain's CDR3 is CAISEQQVEPQHF. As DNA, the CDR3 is TGTGCCATCAGTGAACAACAGGTTGAGCCCCAGCATTTT.

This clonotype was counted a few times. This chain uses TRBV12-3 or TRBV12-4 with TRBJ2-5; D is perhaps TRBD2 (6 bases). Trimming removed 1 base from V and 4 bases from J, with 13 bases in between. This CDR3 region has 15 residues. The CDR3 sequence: CASSLGEGGGETQYF. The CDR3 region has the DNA TGTGCCAGCAGTTTAGGTGAGGGAGGAGGAGAGACCCAGTACTTC.

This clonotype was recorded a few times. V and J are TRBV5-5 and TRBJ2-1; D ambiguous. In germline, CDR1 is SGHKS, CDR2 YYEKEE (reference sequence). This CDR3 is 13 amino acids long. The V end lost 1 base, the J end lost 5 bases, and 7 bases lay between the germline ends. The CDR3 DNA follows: TGTGCCAGCAGCTTGTCTCCAGACAATGAGCAGTTCTTC. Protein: CASSLSPDNEQFF.

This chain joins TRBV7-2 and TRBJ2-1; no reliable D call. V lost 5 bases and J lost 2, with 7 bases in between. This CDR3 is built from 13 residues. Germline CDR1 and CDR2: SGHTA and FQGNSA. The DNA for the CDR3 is TGTGCCAGCAGCAGGGTCGCCTACAATGAGCAGTTCTTC. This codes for CASSRVAYNEQFF.

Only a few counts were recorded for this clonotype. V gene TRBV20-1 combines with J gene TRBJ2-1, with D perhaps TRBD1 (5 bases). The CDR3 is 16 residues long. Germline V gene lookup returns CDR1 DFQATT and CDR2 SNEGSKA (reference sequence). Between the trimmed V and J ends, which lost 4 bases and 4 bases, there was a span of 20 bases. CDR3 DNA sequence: TGCAGTGCTACCCAGCCGTCCGGACAAAGGTACAATGAGCAGTTCTTC. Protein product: CSATQPSGQRYNEQFF.

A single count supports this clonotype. CDR3 DNA: TGCAGTGCTAGACCCGAATCCCCAGATACGCAGTATTTT. Protein: CSARPESPDTQYF. J is TRBJ2-3 and V is TRBV20-1; D not resolved. V was shortened by 2 bases and J by 4 bases, with 10 bases between the two germline ends. The CDR3 totals 13 residues. Germline lookup yields CDR1 DFQATT and CDR2 SNEGSKA (reference sequence).

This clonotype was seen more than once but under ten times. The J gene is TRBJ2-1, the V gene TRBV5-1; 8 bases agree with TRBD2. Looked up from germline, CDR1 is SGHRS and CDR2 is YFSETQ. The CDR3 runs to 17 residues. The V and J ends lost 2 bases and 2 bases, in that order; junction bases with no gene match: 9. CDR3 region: CASSFRKLAGTYNEQFF. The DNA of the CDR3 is TGCGCCAGCAGCTTTAGAAAATTAGCGGGAACCTACAATGAGCAGTTCTTC.

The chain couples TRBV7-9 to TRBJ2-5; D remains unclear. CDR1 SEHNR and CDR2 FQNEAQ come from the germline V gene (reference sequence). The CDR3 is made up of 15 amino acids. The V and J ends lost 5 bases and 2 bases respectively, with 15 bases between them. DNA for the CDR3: TGTGCCAGCAGCCCCCGGGTCCCTCTTCAAGAGACCCAGTACTTC. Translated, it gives CASSPRVPLQETQYF.

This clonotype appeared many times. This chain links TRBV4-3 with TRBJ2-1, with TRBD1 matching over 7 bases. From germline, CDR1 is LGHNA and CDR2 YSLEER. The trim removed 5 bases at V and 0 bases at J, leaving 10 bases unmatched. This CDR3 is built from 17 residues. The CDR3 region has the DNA TGCGCCAGCAGCAGACGGGACAGTCCCAGCTCCTACAATGAGCAGTTCTTC. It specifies CASSRRDSPSSYNEQFF.

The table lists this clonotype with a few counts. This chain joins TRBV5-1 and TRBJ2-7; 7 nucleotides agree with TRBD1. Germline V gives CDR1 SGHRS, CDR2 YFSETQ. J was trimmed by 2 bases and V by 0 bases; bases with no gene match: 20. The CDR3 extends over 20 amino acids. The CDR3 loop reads CASSLGLGKGEGGDPYEQYF. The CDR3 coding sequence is TGCGCCAGCAGCTTGGGCCTCGGGAAGGGGGAAGGGGGCGATCCCTACGAGCAGTACTTC. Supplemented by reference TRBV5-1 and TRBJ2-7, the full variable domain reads KAGVTQTPRYLIKTRGQQVTLSCSPISGHRSVSWYQQTPGQGLQFLFEYFSETQRNKGNFPGRFSGRQFSNSRSEMNVSTLELGDSALYLCASSLGLGKGEGGDPYEQYFGPGTRLTVT.

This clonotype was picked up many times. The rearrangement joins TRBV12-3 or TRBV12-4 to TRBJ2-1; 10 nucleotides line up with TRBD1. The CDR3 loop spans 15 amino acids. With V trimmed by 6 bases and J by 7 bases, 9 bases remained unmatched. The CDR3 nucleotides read TGTGCCAGCAGGCCCGGGACAGGGGTGGGGAATGAGCAGTTCTTC. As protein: CASRPGTGVGNEQFF.

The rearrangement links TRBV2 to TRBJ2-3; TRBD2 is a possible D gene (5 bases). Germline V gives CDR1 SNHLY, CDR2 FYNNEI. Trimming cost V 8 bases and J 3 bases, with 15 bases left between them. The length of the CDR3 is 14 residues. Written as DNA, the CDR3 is TGTGCCAGCCAACCGGACGGGGTGACAGATACGCAGTATTTT. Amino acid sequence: CASQPDGVTDTQYF.